The 6 T cell receptor beta chains given below trace back to one sample, sequenced in a study of blood T cell repertoires in COVID-19. The repertoire was sequenced with immunoSEQ multiplex PCR; TCRdb's copy has only in-frame clones and lacks some. The sample holds 200,000 to 250,000 clones, roughly 81% seen once. The sample was peripheral blood. These receptors were obtained from a middle-aged man with acute or convalescent COVID-19.

This rearrangement joins TRBV6-1 to TRBJ1-6, with D perhaps TRBD1 (6 bases). Germline loops: CDR1 MNHNS, CDR2 SASEGT. Trimming removed 3 bases from V and 10 bases from J, with 16 bases in between. This CDR3 has 15 amino acids. CDR3 residues: CASSDGTTTRSPLHF. CDR3 nucleotides: TGTGCCAGCAGTGACGGGACAACCACCCGGTCACCCCTCCACTTT.

The gene calls are TRBV7-2 and TRBJ1-1, with 8 nucleotides matching TRBD1. The CDR3 has 13 amino acids. Germline assignment: CDR1 SGHTA and CDR2 FQGNSA. The J segment lost 6 bases and the V segment lost 4 bases, leaving 4 bases of the junction unmatched. The CDR3 spells CASSSRTGPEAFF. The CDR3 DNA reads as TGTGCCAGCAGCTCAAGGACAGGGCCTGAAGCTTTCTTT.

V gene TRBV5-6 combines with J gene TRBJ1-6; no definite D call. Per germline, CDR1 SGHDT and CDR2 YYEEEE. V lost 4 bases, J lost 10 bases, and 15 bases lay in between. The CDR3 loop spans 14 amino acids. The CDR3 here is CASSALEGKSPLHF. CDR3 nucleotides: TGTGCCAGCAGCGCCCTCGAGGGTAAATCACCCCTCCACTTT.

The V call is TRBV9, the J call TRBJ1-6; D is ambiguous. This CDR3 is built from 15 residues. CDR1 SGDLS and CDR2 YYNGEE come from the germline V gene. V was shortened by 3 bases and J by 7 bases, with 14 bases between the two germline ends. The CDR3 sequence: CASSAQPNHNSPLHF. The CDR3 DNA is TGTGCCAGCAGCGCCCAACCTAACCACAATTCACCCCTCCACTTT.

V is TRBV2 and J is TRBJ1-2; D is perhaps TRBD1 (6 bases). The V gene's germline CDR1 is SNHLY and CDR2 FYNNEI. The V and J ends lost 0 bases and 4 bases respectively, with 12 bases between them. The CDR3 spans 15 residues. The CDR3 here is CASSEARTETYGYTF. CDR3 nucleotides: TGTGCCAGCAGTGAAGCCCGGACAGAAACCTATGGCTACACCTTC.

This clone was observed a few times. The chain combines TRBV6-2 or TRBV6-3 with TRBJ1-1; TRBD1 aligns across 7 bases. The CDR3 loop spans 13 amino acids. Trimming at V came to 6 bases and at J to 11 bases, leaving 12 bases not matched to a gene. The germline V gene encodes CDR1 MNHEY and CDR2 SVGEGT. CDR3 amino acids: CASSRTTQGYAFF. CDR3 coding DNA: TGTGCCAGCAGCAGAACGACACAGGGGTATGCTTTCTTT.